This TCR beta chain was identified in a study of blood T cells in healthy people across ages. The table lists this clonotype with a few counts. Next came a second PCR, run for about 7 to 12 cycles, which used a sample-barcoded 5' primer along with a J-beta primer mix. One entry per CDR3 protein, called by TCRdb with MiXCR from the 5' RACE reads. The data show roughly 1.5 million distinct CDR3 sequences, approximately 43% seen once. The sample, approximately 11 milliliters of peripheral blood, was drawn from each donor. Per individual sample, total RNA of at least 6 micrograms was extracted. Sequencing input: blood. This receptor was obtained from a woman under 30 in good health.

The CDR3 coding sequence is TGCAGCGTTGCAGACCCGGGGGCGCCTAGAGGGACCCAGTACTTC. This encodes CSVADPGAPRGTQYF. V gene TRBV29-1 combines with J gene TRBJ2-7; tentatively, D is TRBD1 or TRBD2 (6 bases each). TRBJ2-5 matches the DNA end more closely, so the J call is doubtful. Germline-derived CDR1 and CDR2 are SQVTM and ANQGSEA. The CDR3 consists of 15 residues.